The source of this T cell receptor beta chain is a study of T cells expressing NK-cell markers. Study summary: Sequencing of TCR beta repertoires drew on sorted CD3+CD56+NKG2C+, CD3+CD56+NKG2C- and CD3+CD56-NKG2C+ T cells. Study-wide points: In several donors, dominant clonotypes made up roughly 28.3-65% of CD3+CD56-NKG2C+ cells.

In generating TCR beta cDNA, 5'RACE template switching with UMIs was used. TCRdb re-called the 5' RACE reads and shows each CDR3 protein once, DNA omitted. The sample includes about 460,000 distinct CDR3 sequences. Of note for this clonotype: Antigen: not known.

Germline V gives CDR1 MNHNS, CDR2 SASEGT. This CDR3 has 16 residues. Material for sequencing was blood T cells: a sorted CD56 or NKG2C T cell subset, CD4+ or CD8+ T cells, or bulk PBMC T cells (not recorded which). This clonotype originated in a woman in her forties or fifties in good health. This chain joins TRBV6-1 and TRBJ1-4; TCRdb picks TRBD1, but there is no DNA to check that call. The CDR3 spells CASSEILRDTSLGRFF.